This TCR beta chain was sequenced for a study of T-cell memory formation after mild COVID-19. In this sample, this clonotype turned up many times. TCRdb reanalysed the 5' RACE reads using MiXCR and keeps one entry per CDR3 protein. The table shows 100,000 to 140,000 distinct CDR3 sequences, with under 15% occurring only once. The CDR3 is made up of 14 amino acids. V lost 4 bases to trimming and J lost 13 bases; unmatched junction nucleotides: 11. Germline V gene sequence: CDR1 SGHRS, CDR2 YFSETQ. The TCR sequence derives from a man between 18 and 29 years old who had mild COVID-19 (a few samples of this study predate the infection). Cell type and time point are not known. This chain links TRBV5-1 with TRBJ2-1, with TRBD2 identical over 10 bases. The sequenced material came from PBMCs or a T cell subset sorted from them (not recorded which). CDR3 protein: CASSPGSAGGEQFF. The CDR3 bases are TGCGCCAGCAGCCCCGGCTCAGCGGGGGGGGAACAGTTCTTC.